This T cell receptor beta chain was retrieved from a study of blood T cell repertoires in COVID-19. The wider study: From T cells, B-cell-depleted T cells, or PBMCs came the material, which was cDNA or gDNA.

Between the trimmed V and J ends, which lost 3 bases and 2 bases, there was a span of 10 bases. Germline values: CDR1 MDHEN, CDR2 SYDVKM. The CDR3 covers 14 residues. The method was immunoSEQ multiplex PCR; TCRdb's version includes in-frame clones alone and lacks a portion of them. The sample yields about 300,000 clones, around 84% seen once. The sample was peripheral blood. This rearrangement joins TRBV28 to TRBJ1-2, with D perhaps matching TRBD1 (5 bases). The source is a man between 65 and 85 years old with acute or convalescent COVID-19. The CDR3 DNA is TGTGCCAGCAGTTTCAGGGTGTCCAACTATGGCTACACCTTC. Its protein is CASSFRVSNYGYTF.